This record concerns one TCR beta chain sequence. This entry comes from a study of blood T cell repertoires in COVID-19. Study-wide context: From T cells, B-cell-depleted T cells, or PBMCs came the material, which was cDNA or gDNA.

V gave up 4 bases and J gave up 0 bases, with 6 bases separating them. The germline V gene has CDR1 MNHEY and CDR2 SVGAGI. This CDR3 comprises 13 residues. Profiled with immunoSEQ multiplex PCR; TCRdb holds only in-frame clones, not every one. The data hold 50,000 to 65,000 clones, with 72% observed a single time. Seattle patient enrollment occurred during active infection, with longitudinal follow-up thereafter. This receptor was taken from a woman between 70 and 85 years old with COVID-19, enrolled during active disease. The rearrangement links TRBV6-5 to TRBJ1-2, with D unclear. Sequencing used peripheral blood. In nucleotides, the CDR3 is TGTGCCAGCAGTTCGGGTACTAACTATGGCTACACCTTC. It translates to CASSSGTNYGYTF.